This T cell receptor (beta chain) was sequenced for a study of somatic mutations in cytotoxic T cells in rheumatoid arthritis. About this clone: What it binds is not known.

Study-level results: The slight TRBV07 underrepresentation in rheumatoid arthritis patients was not adjusted for multiple comparisons.

The CDR3 spans 14 residues. V lost 4 bases, J lost 5 bases, and 5 bases stayed unmatched. Germline V gene data show CDR1 as SQVTM and CDR2 as ANQGSEA. Clones were sequenced by immunoSEQ multiplex PCR, and TCRdb holds only the in-frame ones, with some missing. The sample includes about 19,000 clones, around 67% of them seen just once. V is TRBV29-1 and J is TRBJ1-1; 12 nucleotides align to TRBD1. Sequenced input: CD8+ T cells sorted from blood. The clonotype comes from an adult with rheumatoid arthritis. The CDR3, as DNA: TGCAGCGTTGGGGGGGACAGGGGGCTTACTGAAGCTTTCTTT. It specifies CSVGGDRGLTEAFF.